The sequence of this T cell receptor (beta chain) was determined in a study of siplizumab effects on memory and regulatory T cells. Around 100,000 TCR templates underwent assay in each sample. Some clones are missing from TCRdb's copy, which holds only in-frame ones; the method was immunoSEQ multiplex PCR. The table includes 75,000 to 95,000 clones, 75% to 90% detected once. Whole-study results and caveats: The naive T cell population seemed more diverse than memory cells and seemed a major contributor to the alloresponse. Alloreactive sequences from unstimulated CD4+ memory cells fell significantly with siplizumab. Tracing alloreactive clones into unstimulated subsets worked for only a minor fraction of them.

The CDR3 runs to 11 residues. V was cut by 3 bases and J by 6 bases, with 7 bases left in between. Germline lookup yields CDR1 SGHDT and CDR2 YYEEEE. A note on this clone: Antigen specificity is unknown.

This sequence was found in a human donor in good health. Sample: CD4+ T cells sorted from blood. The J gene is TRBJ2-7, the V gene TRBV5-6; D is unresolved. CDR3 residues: CASSYGPEQYF. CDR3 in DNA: TGTGCCAGCAGCTACGGACCCGAGCAGTACTTC.